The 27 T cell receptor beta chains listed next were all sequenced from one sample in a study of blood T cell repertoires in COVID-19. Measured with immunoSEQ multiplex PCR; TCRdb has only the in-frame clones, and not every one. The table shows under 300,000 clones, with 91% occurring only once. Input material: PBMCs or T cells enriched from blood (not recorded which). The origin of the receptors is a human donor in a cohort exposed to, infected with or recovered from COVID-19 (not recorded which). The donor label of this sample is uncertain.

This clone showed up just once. DNA for the CDR3: TGTGCCAGCAGCTTACAGCAGGGCAAGGATTCACCCCTCCACTTT. It is translated as CASSLQQGKDSPLHF. The chain uses TRBV7-6 and TRBJ1-6; TRBD1 might be the D (5 bases). CDR1 is SGHVS, CDR2 FNYEAQ, per germline. V shed 2 bases and J shed 8 bases, with 13 bases lying between them. This CDR3 contains 15 residues.

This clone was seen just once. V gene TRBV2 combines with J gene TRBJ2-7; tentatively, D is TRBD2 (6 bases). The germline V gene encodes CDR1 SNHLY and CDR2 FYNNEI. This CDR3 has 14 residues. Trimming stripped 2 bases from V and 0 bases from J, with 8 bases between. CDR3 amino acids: CASSELGGSYEQYF. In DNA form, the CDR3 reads TGTGCCAGCAGTGAACTGGGGGGCTCCTACGAGCAGTACTTC.

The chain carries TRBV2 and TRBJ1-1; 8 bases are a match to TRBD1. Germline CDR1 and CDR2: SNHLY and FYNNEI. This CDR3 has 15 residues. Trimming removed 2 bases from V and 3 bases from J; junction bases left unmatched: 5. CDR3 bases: TGTGCCAGCAGTGAATTCCTGACAGGGGACACTGAAGCTTTCTTT. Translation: CASSEFLTGDTEAFF.

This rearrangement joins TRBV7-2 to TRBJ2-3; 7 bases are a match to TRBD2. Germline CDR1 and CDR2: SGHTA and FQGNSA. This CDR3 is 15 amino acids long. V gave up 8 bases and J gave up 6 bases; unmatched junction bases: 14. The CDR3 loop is CASGLAANLGDTQYF. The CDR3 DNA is TGTGCCAGCGGGCTAGCGGCTAACCTTGGGGATACGCAGTATTTT. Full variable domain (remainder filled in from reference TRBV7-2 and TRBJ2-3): GAGVSQSPSNKVTEKGKDVELRCDPISGHTALYWYRQSLGQGLEFLIYFQGNSAPDKSGLPSDRFSAERTGGSVSTLTIQRTQQEDSAVYLCASGLAANLGDTQYFGPGTRLTVL.

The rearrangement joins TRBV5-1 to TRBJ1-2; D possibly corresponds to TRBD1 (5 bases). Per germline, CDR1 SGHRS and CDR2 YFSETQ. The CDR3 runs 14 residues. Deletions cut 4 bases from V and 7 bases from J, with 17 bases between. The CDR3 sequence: CASSATGGESGYTF. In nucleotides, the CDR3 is TGCGCCAGCAGCGCCACCGGAGGGGAGAGTGGCTACACCTTC.

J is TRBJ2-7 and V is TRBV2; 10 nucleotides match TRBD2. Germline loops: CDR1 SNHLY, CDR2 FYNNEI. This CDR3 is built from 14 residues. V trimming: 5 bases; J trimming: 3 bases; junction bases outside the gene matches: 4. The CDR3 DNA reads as TGTGCCAGCAGTAAGGGACTAGCGAGCTACGAGCAGTACTTC. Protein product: CASSKGLASYEQYF.

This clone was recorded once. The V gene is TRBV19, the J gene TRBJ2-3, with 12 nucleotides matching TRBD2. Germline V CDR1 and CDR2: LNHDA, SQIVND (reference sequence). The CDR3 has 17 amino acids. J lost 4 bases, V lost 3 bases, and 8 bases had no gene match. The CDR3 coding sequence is TGTGCCAGTAGTATCTCCCGACTAGCGGGGGATCCAGATACGCAGTATTTT. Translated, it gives CASSISRLAGDPDTQYF.

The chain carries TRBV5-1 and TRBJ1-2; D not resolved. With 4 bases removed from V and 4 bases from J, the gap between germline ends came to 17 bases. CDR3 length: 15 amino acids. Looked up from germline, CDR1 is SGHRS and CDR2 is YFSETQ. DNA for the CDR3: TGCGCCAGCAGCCGAGGCGTCAGTGAGTCCTATGGCTACACCTTC. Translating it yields CASSRGVSESYGYTF.

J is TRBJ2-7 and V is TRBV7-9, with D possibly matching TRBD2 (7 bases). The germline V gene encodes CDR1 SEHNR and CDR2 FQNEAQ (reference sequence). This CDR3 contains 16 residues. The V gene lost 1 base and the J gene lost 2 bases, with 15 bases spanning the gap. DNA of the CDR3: TGTGCCAGCAGCTTAGTTGGCGGGGGCTTTACCTACGAGCAGTACTTC. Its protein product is CASSLVGGGFTYEQYF.

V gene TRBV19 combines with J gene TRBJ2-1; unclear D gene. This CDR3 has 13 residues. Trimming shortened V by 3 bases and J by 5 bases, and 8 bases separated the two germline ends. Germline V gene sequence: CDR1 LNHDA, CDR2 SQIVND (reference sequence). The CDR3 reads CASSIPPDNEQFF. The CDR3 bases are TGTGCCAGTAGTATCCCTCCCGACAATGAGCAGTTCTTC. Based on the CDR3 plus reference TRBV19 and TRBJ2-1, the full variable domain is DGGITQSPKYLFRKEGQNVTLSCEQNLNHDAMYWYRQDPGQGLRLIYYSQIVNDFQKGDIAEGYSVSREKKESFPLTVTSAQKNPTAFYLCASSIPPDNEQFFGPGTRLTVL.

DNA for the CDR3: TGTGCCAGCAGCTTAGAAGACGGCAGGGTGGGTCAGCCCCAGCATTTT. As protein: CASSLEDGRVGQPQHF. This chain links TRBV7-8 with TRBJ1-5; maybe TRBD1 (5 bases). Trimming removed 1 base at V and 6 bases at J, with 16 bases between. Per the germline V gene, CDR1 is SGHVS and CDR2 is FQNEAQ. The CDR3 covers 16 residues.

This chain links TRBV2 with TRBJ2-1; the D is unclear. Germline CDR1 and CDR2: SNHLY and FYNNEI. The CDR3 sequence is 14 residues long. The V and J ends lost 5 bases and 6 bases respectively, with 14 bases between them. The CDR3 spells CASSSRLEANEQFF. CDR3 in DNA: TGTGCCAGCAGTTCCCGCCTTGAGGCCAATGAGCAGTTCTTC.

The CDR3 protein is CASRRAGTAYEQYF. The CDR3 DNA reads as TGTGCCAGCAGGCGTGCCGGGACAGCCTACGAGCAGTACTTC. The rearrangement links TRBV6-5 to TRBJ2-7; 7 positions agree with TRBD1. With 6 bases clipped from V and 2 bases from J, the junction kept 7 bases outside the gene matches. Germline CDR1 reads MNHEY; CDR2 reads SVGAGI. The CDR3 consists of 14 residues.

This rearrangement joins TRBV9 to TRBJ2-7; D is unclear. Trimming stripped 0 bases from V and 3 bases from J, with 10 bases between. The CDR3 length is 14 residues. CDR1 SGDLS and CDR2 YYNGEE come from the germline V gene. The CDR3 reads CASSVGPRFYEQYF. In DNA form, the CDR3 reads TGTGCCAGCAGCGTAGGACCCAGGTTCTACGAGCAGTACTTC.

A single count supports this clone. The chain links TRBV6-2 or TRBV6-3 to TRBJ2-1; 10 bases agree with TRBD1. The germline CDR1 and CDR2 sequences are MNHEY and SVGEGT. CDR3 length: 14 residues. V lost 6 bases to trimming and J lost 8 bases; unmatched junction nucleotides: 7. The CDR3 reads CASSGQGEVYEQFF. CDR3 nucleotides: TGTGCCAGCAGCGGACAGGGGGAAGTCTATGAGCAGTTCTTC.

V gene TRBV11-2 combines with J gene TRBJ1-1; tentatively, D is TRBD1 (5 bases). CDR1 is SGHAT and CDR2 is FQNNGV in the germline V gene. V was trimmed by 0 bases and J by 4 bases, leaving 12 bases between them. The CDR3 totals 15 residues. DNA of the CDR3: TGTGCCAGCAGCTTAGAGGGGGGAGTTTTCACTGAAGCTTTCTTT. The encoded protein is CASSLEGGVFTEAFF.

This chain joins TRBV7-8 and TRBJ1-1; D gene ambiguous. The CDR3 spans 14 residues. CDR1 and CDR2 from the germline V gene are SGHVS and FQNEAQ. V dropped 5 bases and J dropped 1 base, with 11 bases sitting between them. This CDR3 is CASSNTVSNTEAFF. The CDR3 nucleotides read TGTGCCAGCAGCAACACAGTTTCGAACACTGAAGCTTTCTTT.

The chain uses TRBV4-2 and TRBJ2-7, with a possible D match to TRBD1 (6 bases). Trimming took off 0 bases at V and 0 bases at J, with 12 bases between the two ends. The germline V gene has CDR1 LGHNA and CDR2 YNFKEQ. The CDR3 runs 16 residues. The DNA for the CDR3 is TGTGCCAGCAGCCAAGAGGTCTACAGGGCCTCCTACGAGCAGTACTTC. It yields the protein CASSQEVYRASYEQYF.

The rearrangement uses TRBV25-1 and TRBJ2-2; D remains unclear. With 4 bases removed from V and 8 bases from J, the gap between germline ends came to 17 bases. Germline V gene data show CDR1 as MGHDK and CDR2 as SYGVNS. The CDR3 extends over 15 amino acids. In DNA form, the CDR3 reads TGTGCCAGCAGTGCCCCAGTGGCTTCCCCGGGGGAGCTGTTTTTT. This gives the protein CASSAPVASPGELFF.

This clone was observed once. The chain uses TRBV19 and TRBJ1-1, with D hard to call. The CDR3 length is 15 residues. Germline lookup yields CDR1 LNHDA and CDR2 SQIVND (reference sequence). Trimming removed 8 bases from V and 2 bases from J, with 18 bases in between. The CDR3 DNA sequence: TGTGCCAGTCAAAAAGCCGGCAGGTCAAACACTGAAGCTTTCTTT. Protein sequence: CASQKAGRSNTEAFF.

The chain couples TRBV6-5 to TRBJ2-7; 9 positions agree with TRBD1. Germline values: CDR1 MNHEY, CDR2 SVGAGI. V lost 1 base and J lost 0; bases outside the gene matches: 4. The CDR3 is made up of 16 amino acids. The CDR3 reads CASSYFGTGSSYEQYF. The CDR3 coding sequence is TGTGCCAGCAGTTACTTTGGGACAGGGAGCTCCTACGAGCAGTACTTC.

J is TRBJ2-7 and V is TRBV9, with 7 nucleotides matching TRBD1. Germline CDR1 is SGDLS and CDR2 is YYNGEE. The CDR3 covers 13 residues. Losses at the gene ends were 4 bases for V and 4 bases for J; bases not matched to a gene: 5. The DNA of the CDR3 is TGTGCCAGCAGCCCGAGGGGACAGTACGAGCAGTACTTC. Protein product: CASSPRGQYEQYF.

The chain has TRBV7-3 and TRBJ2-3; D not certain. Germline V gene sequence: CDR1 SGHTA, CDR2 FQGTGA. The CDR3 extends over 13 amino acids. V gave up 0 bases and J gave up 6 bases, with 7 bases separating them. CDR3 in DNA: TGTGCCAGCAGCTTAACTAGTTCGGATACGCAGTATTTT. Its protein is CASSLTSSDTQYF.

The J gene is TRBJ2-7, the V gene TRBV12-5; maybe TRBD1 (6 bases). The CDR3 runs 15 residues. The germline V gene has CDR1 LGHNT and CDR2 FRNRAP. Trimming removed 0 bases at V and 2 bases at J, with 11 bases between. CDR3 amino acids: CASGLVLGAAYEQYF. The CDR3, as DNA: TGTGCTAGTGGTTTGGTACTGGGGGCCGCCTACGAGCAGTACTTC.

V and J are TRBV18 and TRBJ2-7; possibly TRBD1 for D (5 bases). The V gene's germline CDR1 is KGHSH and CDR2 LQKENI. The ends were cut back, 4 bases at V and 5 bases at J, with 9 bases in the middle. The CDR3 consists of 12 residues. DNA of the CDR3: TGTGCCAGCTCACTTCCAGGGAACGAGCAGTACTTC. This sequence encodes CASSLPGNEQYF.

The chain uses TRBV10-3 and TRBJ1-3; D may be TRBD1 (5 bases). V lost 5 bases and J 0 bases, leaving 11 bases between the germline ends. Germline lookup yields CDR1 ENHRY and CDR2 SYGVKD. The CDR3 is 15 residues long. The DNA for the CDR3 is TGTGCCATCAGTAGACAGATGAGCTCTGGAAACACCATATATTTT. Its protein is CAISRQMSSGNTIYF.

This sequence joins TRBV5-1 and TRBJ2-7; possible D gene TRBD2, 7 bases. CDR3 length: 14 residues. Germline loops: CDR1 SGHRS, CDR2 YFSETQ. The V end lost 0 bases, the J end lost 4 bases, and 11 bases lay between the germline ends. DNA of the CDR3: TGCGCCAGCAGCTTGGAGGGGGGGCAGTACGAGCAGTACTTC. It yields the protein CASSLEGGQYEQYF.